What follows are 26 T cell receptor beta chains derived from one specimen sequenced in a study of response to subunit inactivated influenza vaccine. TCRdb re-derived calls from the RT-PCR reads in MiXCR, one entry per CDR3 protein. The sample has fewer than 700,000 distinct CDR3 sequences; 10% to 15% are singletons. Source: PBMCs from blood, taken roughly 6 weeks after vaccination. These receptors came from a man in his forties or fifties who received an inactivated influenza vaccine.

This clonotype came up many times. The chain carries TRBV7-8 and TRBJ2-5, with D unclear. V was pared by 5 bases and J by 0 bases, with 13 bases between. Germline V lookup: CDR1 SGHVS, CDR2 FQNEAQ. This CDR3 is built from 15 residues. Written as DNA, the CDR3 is TGTGCCAGCAGCCCTCACTCACCGTACCAAGAGACCCAGTACTTC. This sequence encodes CASSPHSPYQETQYF.

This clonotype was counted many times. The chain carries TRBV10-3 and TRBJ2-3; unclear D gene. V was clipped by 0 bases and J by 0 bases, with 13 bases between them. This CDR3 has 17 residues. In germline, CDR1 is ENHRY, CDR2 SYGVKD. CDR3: CAISESIVLGSTDTQYF. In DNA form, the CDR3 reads TGTGCCATCAGTGAGTCTATAGTCCTGGGTAGCACAGATACGCAGTATTTT.

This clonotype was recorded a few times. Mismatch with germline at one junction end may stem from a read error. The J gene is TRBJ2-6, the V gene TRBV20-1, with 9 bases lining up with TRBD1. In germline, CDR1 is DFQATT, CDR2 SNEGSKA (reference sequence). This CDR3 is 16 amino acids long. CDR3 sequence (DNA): TGCTGTGCTTACCGGACAGGGGCCTCTGGGGCCAACGTCCTGACTTTC. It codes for CCAYRTGASGANVLTF.

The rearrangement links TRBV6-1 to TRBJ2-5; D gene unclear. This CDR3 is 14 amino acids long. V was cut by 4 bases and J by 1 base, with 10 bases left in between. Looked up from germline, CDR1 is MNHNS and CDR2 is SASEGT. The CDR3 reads CASSGSWTQETQYF. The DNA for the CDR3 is TGTGCCAGCAGTGGATCGTGGACCCAAGAGACCCAGTACTTC.

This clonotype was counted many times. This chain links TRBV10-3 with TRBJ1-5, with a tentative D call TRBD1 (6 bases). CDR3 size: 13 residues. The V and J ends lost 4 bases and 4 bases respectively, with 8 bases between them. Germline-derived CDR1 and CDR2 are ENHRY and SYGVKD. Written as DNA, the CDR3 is TGTGCCATCAGTGGACAGGCAAATCAGCCCCAGCATTTT. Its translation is CAISGQANQPQHF.

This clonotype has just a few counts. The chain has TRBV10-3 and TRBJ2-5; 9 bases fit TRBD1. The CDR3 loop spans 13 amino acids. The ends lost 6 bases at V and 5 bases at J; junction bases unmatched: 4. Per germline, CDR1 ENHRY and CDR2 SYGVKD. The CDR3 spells CAISRDRGETQYF. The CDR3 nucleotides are TGTGCCATCAGCCGAGACAGGGGGGAGACCCAGTACTTC.

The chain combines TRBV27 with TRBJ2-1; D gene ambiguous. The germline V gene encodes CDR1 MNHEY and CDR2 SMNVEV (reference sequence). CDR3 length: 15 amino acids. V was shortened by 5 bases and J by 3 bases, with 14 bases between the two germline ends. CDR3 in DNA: TGTGCCAGCAGTACCCGGGTCTCAGACTACAATGAGCAGTTCTTC. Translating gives CASSTRVSDYNEQFF.

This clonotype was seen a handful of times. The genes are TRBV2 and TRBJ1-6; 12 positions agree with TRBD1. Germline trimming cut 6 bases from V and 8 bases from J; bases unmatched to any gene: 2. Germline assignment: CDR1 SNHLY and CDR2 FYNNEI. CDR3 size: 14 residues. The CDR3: CASRGDRGHSPLHF. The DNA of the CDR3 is TGTGCCAGCAGGGGGGACAGGGGGCATTCACCCCTCCACTTT. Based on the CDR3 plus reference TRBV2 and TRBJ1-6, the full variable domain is EPEVTQTPSHQVTQMGQEVILRCVPISNHLYFYWYRQILGQKVEFLVSFYNNEISEKSEIFDDQFSVERPDGSNFTLKIRSTKLEDSAMYFCASRGDRGHSPLHFGNGTRLTVT.

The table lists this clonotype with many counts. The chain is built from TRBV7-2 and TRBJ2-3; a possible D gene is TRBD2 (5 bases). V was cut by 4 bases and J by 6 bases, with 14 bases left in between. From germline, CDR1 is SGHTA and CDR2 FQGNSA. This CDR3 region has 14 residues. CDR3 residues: CASSSSGPPDTQYF. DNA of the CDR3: TGTGCCAGCAGCTCAAGCGGTCCGCCGGATACGCAGTATTTT.

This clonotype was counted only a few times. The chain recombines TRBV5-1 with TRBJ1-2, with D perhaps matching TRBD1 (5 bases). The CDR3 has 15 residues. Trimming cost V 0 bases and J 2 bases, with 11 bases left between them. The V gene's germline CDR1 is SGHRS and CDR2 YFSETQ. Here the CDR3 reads CASSLGGPRNYGYTF. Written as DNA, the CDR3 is TGCGCCAGCAGCTTGGGGGGACCGAGAAACTATGGCTACACCTTC.

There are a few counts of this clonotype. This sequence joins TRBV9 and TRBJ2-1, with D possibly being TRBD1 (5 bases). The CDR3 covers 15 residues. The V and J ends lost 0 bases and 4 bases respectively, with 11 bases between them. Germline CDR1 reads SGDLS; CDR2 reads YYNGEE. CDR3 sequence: CASSVGSGPYNEQFF. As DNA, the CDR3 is TGTGCCAGCAGCGTAGGTTCAGGGCCTTACAATGAGCAGTTCTTC.

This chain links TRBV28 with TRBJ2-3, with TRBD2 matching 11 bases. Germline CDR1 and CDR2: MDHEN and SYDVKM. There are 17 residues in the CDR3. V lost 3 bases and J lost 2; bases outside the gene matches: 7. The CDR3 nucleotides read TGTGCCAGCAGTTTTGGGCGACTAGCGGGGATCACAGATACGCAGTATTTT. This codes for CASSFGRLAGITDTQYF.

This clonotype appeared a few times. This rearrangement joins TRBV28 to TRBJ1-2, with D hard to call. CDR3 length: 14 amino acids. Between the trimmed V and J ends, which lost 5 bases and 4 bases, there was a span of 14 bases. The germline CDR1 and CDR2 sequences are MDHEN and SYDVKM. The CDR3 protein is CASSPLDGGYGYTF. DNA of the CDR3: TGTGCCAGCAGTCCATTGGACGGAGGCTATGGCTACACCTTC.

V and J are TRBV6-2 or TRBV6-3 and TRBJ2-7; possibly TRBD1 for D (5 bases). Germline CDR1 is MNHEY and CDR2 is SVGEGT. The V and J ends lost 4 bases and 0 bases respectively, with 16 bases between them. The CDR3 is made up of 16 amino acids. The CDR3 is CASSSFGRQSSYEQYF. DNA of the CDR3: TGTGCCAGCAGTTCGTTCGGTAGACAGAGCTCCTACGAGCAGTACTTC.

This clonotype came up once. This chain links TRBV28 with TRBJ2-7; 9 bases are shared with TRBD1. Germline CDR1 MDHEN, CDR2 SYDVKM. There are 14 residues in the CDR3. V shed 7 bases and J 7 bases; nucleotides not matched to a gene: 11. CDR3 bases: TGTGCCAGCAACCCCGGGACAGGGTGGTATGAGCAGTACTTC. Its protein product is CASNPGTGWYEQYF.

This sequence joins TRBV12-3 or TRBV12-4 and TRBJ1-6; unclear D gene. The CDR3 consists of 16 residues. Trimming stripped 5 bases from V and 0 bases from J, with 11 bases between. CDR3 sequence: CASSPWSSSYNSPLHF. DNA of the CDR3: TGTGCCAGCAGTCCATGGTCGAGCTCCTATAATTCACCCCTCCACTTT.

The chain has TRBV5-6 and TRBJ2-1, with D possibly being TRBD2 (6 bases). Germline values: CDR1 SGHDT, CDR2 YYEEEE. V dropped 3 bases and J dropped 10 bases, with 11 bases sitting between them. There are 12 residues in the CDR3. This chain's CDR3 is CASSSGLREQFF. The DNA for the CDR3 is TGTGCCAGCAGCTCGGGACTGAGGGAGCAGTTCTTC. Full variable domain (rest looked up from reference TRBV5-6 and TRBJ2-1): DAGVTQSPTHLIKTRGQQVTLRCSPKSGHDTVSWYQQALGQGPQFIFQYYEEEERQRGNFPDRFSGHQFPNYSSELNVNALLLGDSALYLCASSSGLREQFFGPGTRLTVL.

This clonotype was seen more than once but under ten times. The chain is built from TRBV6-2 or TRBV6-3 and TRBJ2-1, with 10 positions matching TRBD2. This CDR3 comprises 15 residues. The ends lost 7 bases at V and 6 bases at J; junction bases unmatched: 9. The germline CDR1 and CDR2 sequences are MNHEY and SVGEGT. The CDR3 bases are TGTGCCAGCACCGCCGGACTAGCGGCTATCAATGAGCAGTTCTTC. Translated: CASTAGLAAINEQFF.

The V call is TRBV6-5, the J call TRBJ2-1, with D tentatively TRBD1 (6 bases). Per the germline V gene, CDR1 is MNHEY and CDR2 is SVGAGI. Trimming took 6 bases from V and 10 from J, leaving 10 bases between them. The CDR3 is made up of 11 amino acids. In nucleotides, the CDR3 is TGTGCCAGCAGAACCGGACAGGAGCAGTTCTTC. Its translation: CASRTGQEQFF.

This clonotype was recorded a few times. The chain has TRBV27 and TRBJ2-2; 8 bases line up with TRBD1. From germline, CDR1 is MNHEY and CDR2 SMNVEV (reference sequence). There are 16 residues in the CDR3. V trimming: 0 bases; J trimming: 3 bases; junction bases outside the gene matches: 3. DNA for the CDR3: TGTGCCAGCAGTTTATCGGGACAGGTCCACACCGGGGAGCTGTTTTTT. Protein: CASSLSGQVHTGELFF.

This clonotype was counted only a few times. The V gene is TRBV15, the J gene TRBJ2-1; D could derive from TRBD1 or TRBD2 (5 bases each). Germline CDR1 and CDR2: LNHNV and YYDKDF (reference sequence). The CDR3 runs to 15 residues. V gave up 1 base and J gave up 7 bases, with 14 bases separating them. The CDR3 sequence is CATSRGSRGVNEQFF. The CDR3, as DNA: TGTGCCACCAGCAGAGGTTCCCGGGGCGTAAATGAGCAGTTCTTC.

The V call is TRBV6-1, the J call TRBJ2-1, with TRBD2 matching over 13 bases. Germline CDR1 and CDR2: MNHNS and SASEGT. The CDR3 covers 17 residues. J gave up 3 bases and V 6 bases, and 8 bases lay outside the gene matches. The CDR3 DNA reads TGTGCCAGCAGCCCGAGACTAGCGGGAGGCCTCTACAATGAGCAGTTCTTC. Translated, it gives CASSPRLAGGLYNEQFF.

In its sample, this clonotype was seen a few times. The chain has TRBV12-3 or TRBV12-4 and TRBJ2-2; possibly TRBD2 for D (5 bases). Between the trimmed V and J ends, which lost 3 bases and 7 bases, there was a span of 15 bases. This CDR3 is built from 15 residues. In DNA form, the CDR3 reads TGTGCCAGCAGTTTTTTGTTCGGGGTCGGCGGGGAGCTGTTTTTT. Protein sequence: CASSFLFGVGGELFF.

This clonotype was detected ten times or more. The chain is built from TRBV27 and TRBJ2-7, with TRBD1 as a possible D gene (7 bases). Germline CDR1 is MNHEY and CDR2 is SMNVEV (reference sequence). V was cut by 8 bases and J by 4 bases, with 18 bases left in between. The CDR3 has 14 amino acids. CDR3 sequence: CASSRAGGLYEQYF. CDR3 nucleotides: TGTGCCAGCTCTCGGGCAGGGGGGCTATACGAGCAGTACTTC.

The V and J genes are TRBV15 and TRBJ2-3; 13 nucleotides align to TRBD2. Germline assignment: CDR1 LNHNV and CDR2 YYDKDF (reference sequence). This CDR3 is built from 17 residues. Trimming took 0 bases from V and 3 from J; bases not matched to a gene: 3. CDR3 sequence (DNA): TGTGCCACCAGCAGAGATGCACTAGCGGGAGGGACAGATACGCAGTATTTT. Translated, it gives CATSRDALAGGTDTQYF.

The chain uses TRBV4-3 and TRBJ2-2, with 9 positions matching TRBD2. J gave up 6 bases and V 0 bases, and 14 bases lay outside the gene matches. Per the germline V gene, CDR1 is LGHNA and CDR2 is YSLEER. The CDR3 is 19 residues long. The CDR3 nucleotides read TGCGCCAGCAGCCAAGATCGCCTAGCGGGGCTCGCCCCGGCCGGGGAGCTGTTTTTT. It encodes CASSQDRLAGLAPAGELFF.